Presented here are 8 T cell receptor beta chains from one specimen sequenced in a study of cytomegalovirus exposure and HLA in healthy donors. Clones were read by immunoSEQ multiplex PCR, and TCRdb kept only the in-frame ones, dropping some. The sample consists of tens of thousands of clones, around nine tenths of them appearing once. The source material was PBMCs. These receptors originate from a man between 18 and 29 years old in good health and CMV-seronegative.

As DNA, the CDR3 is TGTGCCAGCAGCTTATGGCAGGGGAGAGGTGAGCAGTTCTTC. Its protein product is CASSLWQGRGEQFF. The chain is built from TRBV7-2 and TRBJ2-1; D is perhaps TRBD1 (6 bases). From germline, CDR1 is SGHTA and CDR2 FQGNSA. The V and J ends lost 2 bases and 9 bases respectively, with 14 bases between them. The CDR3 extends over 14 amino acids.

The chain couples TRBV7-3 to TRBJ2-2; D is uncertain. V lost 4 bases and J lost 0, with 9 bases in between. Per the germline V gene, CDR1 is SGHTA and CDR2 is FQGTGA. CDR3 size: 15 residues. This CDR3 reads CASSSGASNTGELFF. In nucleotides, the CDR3 is TGTGCCAGCAGCTCAGGCGCCTCGAACACCGGGGAGCTGTTTTTT.

The chain links TRBV5-4 to TRBJ2-7, with a weak D call TRBD2 (6 bases). Germline V gives CDR1 SGHNT, CDR2 YYREEE (reference sequence). This CDR3 spans 14 amino acids. V was trimmed by 2 bases and J by 5 bases, leaving 14 bases between them. Written as DNA, the CDR3 is TGTGCCAGCAGCTTACTAGCCCTGCCCCACGAGCAGTACTTC. It is translated as CASSLLALPHEQYF.

The chain joins TRBV6-5 to TRBJ2-5; D ambiguous. Per germline, CDR1 MNHEY and CDR2 SVGAGI. Deletions cut 6 bases from V and 7 bases from J, with 15 bases between. This CDR3 has 13 amino acids. The CDR3 is CASREPIIGTQYF. For the CDR3, the DNA is TGTGCCAGCAGGGAGCCGATAATAGGGACCCAGTACTTC.

The chain joins TRBV28 to TRBJ2-3; D uncertain. Looked up from germline, CDR1 is MDHEN and CDR2 is SYDVKM. The CDR3 length is 17 residues. Trimming removed 6 bases at V and 5 bases at J, with 24 bases between. CDR3 region: CASRGLESTVPEDTQYF. Written as DNA, the CDR3 is TGTGCCAGCAGGGGTCTGGAGTCCACCGTCCCCGAAGATACGCAGTATTTT.

V gene TRBV21-1 combines with J gene TRBJ1-2; the DNA was not used to check the table's D call, TRBD1. TRBV21-1 is flagged as a pseudogene. This CDR3 spans 13 amino acids. This CDR3 is CASIRQGNYGYTF. For the CDR3, the DNA is TGTGCCAGCATCCGACAGGGGAACTATGGCTACACCTTC.

This clone has just one count. The V and J genes are TRBV11-3 and TRBJ2-1; D perhaps matches TRBD2 (6 bases). The CDR3 sequence is 16 residues long. V lost 2 bases to trimming and J lost 6 bases, with 17 bases between them. The germline V gene has CDR1 SGHNT and CDR2 YENEEA. This CDR3 is CASSLSLAKGFNEQFF. The CDR3 DNA reads as TGTGCCAGCAGCTTAAGCCTAGCGAAGGGATTCAATGAGCAGTTCTTC. The complete variable domain, with remaining parts taken from reference TRBV11-3 and TRBJ2-1, reads EAGVVQSPRYKIIEKKQPVAFWCNPISGHNTLYWYLQNLGQGPELLIRYENEEAVDDSQLPKDRFSAERLKGVDSTLKIQPAELGDSAVYLCASSLSLAKGFNEQFFGPGTRLTVL.

This chain joins TRBV9 and TRBJ2-3, with 8 nucleotides matching TRBD2. V lost 1 base, J lost 4 bases, and 8 bases stayed unmatched. The CDR3 length is 16 residues. Germline V gene sequence: CDR1 SGDLS, CDR2 YYNGEE. The CDR3 DNA reads TGTGCCAGCAGCGTACCGTTAGCGGGACTCGCAGATACGCAGTATTTT. It translates to CASSVPLAGLADTQYF.